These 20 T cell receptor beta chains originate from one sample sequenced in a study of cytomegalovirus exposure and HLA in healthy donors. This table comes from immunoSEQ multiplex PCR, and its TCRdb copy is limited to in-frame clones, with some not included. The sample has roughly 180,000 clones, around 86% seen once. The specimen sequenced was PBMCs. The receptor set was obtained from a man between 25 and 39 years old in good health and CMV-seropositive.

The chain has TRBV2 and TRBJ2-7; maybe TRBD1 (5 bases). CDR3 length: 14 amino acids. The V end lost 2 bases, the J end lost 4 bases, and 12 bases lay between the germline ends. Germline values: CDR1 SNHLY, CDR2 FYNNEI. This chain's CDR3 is CASSELRQSYEQYF. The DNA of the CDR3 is TGTGCCAGCAGTGAATTGCGACAGTCTTACGAGCAGTACTTC.

CDR3 region: CASSDAEDYGYTF. CDR3 coding DNA: TGTGCCAGCAGTGACGCAGAAGACTATGGCTACACCTTC. The chain combines TRBV6-1 with TRBJ1-2; D gene ambiguous. Trimming removed 3 bases at V and 3 bases at J, with 8 bases between. Germline V gives CDR1 MNHNS, CDR2 SASEGT. CDR3 size: 13 residues.

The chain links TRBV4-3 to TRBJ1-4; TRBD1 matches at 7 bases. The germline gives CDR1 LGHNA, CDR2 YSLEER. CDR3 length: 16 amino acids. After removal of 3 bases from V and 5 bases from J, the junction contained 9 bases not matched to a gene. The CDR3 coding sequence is TGCGCCAGCAGCCAGGATAGGGACAGCCGGAATGAAAAACTGTTTTTT. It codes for CASSQDRDSRNEKLFF.

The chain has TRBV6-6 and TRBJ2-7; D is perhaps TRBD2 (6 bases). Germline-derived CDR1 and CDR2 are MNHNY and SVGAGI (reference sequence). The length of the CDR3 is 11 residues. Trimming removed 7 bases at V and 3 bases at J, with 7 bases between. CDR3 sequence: CASTDYYEQYF. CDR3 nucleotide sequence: TGTGCCAGCACGGACTACTACGAGCAGTACTTC.

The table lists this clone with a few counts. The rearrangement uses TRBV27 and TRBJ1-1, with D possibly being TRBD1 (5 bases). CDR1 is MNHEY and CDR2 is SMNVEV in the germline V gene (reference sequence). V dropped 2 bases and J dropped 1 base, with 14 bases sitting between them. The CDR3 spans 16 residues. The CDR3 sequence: CASSLIGRGANTEAFF. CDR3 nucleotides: TGTGCCAGCAGTTTAATAGGGCGAGGGGCGAACACTGAAGCTTTCTTT.

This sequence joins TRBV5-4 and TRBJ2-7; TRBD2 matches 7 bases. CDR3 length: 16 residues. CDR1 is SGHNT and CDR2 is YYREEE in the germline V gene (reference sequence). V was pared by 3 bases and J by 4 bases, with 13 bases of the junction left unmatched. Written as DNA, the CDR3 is TGTGCCAGCAGCTCCGAGTACCAACGCGGGGGTTACGAGCAGTACTTC. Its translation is CASSSEYQRGGYEQYF.

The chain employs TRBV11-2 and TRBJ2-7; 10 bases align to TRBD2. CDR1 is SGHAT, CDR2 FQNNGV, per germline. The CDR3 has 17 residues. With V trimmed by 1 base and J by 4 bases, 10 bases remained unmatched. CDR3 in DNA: TGTGCCAGCAGCTTAGCCCCTAGCGGGAGTGTGGGGTACGAGCAGTACTTC. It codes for CASSLAPSGSVGYEQYF.

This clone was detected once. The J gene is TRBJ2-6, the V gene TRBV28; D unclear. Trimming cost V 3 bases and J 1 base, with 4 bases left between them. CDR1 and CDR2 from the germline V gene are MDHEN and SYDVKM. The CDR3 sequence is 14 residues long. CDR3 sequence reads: CASSFRSGANVLTF. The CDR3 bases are TGTGCCAGCAGTTTCAGATCTGGGGCCAACGTCCTGACTTTC.

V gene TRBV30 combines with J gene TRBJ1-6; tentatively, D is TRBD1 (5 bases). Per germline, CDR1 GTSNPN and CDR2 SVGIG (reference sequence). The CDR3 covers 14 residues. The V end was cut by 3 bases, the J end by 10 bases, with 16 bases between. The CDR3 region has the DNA TGTGCCTGGAGGACGGTCGGGGGGGGGTCACCCCTCCACTTT. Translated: CAWRTVGGGSPLHF.

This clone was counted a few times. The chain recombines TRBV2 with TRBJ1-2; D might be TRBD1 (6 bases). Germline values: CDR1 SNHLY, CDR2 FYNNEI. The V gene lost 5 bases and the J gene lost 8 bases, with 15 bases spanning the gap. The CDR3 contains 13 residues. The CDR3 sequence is CASSMRDTTGYTF. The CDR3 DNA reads TGTGCCAGCAGTATGCGGGACACAACCGGCTACACCTTC.

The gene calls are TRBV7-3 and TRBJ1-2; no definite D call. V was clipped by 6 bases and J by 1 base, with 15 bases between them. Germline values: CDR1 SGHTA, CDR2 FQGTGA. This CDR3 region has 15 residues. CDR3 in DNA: TGTGCCAGCAGACCTCAGGCCGGAGGTAACTATGGCTACACCTTC. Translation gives CASRPQAGGNYGYTF.

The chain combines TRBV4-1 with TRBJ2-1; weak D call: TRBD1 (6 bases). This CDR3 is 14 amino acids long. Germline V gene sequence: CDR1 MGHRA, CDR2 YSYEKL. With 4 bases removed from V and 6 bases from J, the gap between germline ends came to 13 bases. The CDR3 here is CASSLYTGFNEQFF. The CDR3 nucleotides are TGCGCCAGCAGCCTCTATACAGGGTTCAATGAGCAGTTCTTC.

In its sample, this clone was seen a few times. The chain's CDR3 is CSAGTGAGNQPQHF. The CDR3 DNA is TGCAGCGCTGGTACAGGGGCCGGCAATCAGCCCCAGCATTTT. The genes are TRBV29-1 and TRBJ1-5; 7 bases match TRBD1. This CDR3 spans 14 amino acids. Trimming at V came to 7 bases and at J to 2 bases, leaving 8 bases not matched to a gene. CDR1 and CDR2 from the germline V gene are SQVTM and ANQGSEA.

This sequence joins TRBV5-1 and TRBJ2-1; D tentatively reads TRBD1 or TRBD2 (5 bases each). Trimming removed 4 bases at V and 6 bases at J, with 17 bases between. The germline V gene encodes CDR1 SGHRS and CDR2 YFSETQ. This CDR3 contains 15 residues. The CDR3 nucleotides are TGCGCCAGCAGCACTTCACCTGGGGGATTCAATGAGCAGTTCTTC. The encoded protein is CASSTSPGGFNEQFF.

The CDR3: CASSMGQGDEKLFF. The CDR3 nucleotides read TGTGCCAGCAGCATGGGACAGGGTGATGAAAAACTGTTTTTT. The J gene is TRBJ1-4, the V gene TRBV7-9; 9 nucleotides align to TRBD1. Germline CDR1 reads SEHNR; CDR2 reads FQNEAQ (reference sequence). J gave up 6 bases and V 5 bases, and 4 bases lay outside the gene matches. The CDR3 contains 14 residues.

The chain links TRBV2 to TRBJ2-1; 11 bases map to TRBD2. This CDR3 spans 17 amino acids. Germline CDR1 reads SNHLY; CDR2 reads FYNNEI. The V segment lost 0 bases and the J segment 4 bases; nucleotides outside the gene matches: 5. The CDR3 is CASSEASGLAVYNEQFF. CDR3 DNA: TGTGCCAGCAGTGAAGCCTCGGGACTAGCGGTATACAATGAGCAGTTCTTC. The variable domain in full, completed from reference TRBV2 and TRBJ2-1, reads EPEVTQTPSHQVTQMGQEVILRCVPISNHLYFYWYRQILGQKVEFLVSFYNNEISEKSEIFDDQFSVERPDGSNFTLKIRSTKLEDSAMYFCASSEASGLAVYNEQFFGPGTRLTVL.

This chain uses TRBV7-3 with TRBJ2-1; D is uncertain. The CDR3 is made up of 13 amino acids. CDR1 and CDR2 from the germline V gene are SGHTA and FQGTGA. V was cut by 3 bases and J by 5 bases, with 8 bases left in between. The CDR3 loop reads CASSLAGNNEQFF. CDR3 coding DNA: TGTGCCAGCAGCTTGGCAGGAAACAATGAGCAGTTCTTC.

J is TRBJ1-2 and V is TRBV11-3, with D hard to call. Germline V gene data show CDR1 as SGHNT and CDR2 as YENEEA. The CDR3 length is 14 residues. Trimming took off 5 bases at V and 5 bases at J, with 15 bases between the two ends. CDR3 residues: CASSPSRNRYGYTF. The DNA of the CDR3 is TGTGCCAGCAGCCCCAGCCGAAACAGATATGGCTACACCTTC.

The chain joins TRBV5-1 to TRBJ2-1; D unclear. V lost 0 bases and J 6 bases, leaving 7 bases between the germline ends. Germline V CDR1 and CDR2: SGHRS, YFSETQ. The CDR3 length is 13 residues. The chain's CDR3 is CASSLGASNEQFF. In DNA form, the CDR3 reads TGCGCCAGCAGCTTGGGGGCTTCCAATGAGCAGTTCTTC.

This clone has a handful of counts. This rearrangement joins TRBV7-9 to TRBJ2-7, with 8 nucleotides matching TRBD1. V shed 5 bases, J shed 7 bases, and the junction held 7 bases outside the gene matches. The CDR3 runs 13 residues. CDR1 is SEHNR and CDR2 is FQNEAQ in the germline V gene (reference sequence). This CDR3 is CASSRTGSGEQYF. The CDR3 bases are TGTGCCAGCAGCCGGACAGGGTCAGGGGAGCAGTACTTC.